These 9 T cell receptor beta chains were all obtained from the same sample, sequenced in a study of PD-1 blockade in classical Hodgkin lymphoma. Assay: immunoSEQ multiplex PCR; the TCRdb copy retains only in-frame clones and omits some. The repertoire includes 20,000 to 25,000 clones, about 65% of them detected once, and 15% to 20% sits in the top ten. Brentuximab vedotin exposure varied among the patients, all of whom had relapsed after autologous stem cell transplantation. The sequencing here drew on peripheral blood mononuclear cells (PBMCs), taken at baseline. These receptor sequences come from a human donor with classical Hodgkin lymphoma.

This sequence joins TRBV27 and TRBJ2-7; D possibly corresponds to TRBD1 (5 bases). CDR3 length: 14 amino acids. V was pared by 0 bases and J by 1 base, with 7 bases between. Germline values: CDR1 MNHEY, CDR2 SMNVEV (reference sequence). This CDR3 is CASSLSDISYEQYF. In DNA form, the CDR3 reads TGTGCCAGCAGTTTATCGGACATTTCCTACGAGCAGTACTTC.

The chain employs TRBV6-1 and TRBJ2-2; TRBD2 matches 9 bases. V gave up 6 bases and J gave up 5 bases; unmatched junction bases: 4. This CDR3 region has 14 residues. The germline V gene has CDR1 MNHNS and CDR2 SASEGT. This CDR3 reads CASRRGGATGELFF. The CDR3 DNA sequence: TGTGCCAGCAGACGCGGGGGGGCGACCGGGGAGCTGTTTTTT.

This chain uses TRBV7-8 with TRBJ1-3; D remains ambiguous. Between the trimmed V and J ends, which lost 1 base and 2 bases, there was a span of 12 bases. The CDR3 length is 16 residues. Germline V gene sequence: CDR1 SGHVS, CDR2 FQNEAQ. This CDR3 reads CASSLGTRAAGNTIYF. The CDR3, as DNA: TGTGCCAGCAGCTTAGGAACTCGGGCGGCTGGAAACACCATATATTTT.

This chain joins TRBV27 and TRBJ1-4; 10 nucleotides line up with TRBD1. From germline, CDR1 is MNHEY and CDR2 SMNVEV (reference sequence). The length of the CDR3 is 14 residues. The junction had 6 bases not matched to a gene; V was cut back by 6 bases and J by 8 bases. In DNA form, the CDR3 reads TGTGCCAGCAGCCGGACAGGGGGGCGAGAAAAACTGTTTTTT. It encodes CASSRTGGREKLFF.

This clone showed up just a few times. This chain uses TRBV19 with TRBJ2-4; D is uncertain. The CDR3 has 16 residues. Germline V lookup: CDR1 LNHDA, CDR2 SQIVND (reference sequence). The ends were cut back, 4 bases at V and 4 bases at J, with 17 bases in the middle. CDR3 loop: CASSTNRVVGKNIQYF. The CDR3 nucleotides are TGTGCCAGTAGTACCAATAGGGTTGTGGGAAAAAACATTCAGTACTTC.

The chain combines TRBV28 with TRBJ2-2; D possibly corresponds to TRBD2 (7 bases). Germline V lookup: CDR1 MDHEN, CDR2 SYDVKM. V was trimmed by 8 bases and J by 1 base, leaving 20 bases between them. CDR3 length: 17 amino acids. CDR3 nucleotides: TGTGCCAGCGCCTCCCCAGGGGAGCGGGGGAACACCGGGGAGCTGTTTTTT. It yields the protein CASASPGERGNTGELFF.

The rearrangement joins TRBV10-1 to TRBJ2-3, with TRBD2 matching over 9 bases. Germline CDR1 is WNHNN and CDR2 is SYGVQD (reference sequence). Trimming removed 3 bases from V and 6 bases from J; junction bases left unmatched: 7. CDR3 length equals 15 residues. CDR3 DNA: TGCGCCAGCAGTGACCCGGGACTAGCTAGGGATACGCAGTATTTT. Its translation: CASSDPGLARDTQYF.

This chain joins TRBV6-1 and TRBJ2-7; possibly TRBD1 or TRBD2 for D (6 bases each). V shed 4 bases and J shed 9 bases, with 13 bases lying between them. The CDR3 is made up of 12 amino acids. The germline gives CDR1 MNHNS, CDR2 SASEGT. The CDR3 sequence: CASSVPRGGQYV. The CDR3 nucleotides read TGTGCCAGCAGTGTTCCCAGGGGAGGGCAGTACGTC.

The CDR3 nucleotides are TGTGCCAGCAGCTTCGCAGTGCTGCCAGATACGCAGTATTTT. It codes for CASSFAVLPDTQYF. This chain connects TRBV5-5 to TRBJ2-3; D gene unclear. Germline V lookup: CDR1 SGHKS, CDR2 YYEKEE (reference sequence). Trimming removed 2 bases from V and 4 bases from J, with 11 bases in between. The CDR3 has 14 residues.